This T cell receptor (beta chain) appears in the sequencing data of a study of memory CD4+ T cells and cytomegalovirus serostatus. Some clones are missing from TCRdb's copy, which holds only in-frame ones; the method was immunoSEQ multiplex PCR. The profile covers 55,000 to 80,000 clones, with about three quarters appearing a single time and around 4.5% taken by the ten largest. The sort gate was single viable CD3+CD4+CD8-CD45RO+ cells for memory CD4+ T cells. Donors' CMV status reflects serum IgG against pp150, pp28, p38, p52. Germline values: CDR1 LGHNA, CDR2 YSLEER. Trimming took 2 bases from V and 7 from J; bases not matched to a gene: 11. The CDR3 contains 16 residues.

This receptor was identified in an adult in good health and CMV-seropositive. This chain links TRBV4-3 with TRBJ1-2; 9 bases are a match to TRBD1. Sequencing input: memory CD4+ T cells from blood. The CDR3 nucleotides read TGCGCCAGCAGCCAATCGACGACAGGGGGAGGTAGTGGCTACACCTTC. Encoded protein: CASSQSTTGGGSGYTF.